This is a list of T cell receptor beta chains from one sample in a study of T cells expressing NK-cell markers. After re-calling the 5' RACE reads, TCRdb lists one entry per CDR3 protein, DNA absent. The sample data list about 260,000 distinct CDR3 sequences. The sequenced sample consisted of blood T cells: a sorted CD56 or NKG2C T cell subset, CD4+ or CD8+ T cells, or bulk PBMC T cells (not recorded which). The receptors shown here come from a man between 18 and 35 years old in good health. Each CDR3 is given with its conserved first and last residue.

V: TRBV5-1; length: 13; J: TRBJ1-2; CDR3: CASHPTGGFDYTF
V: TRBV6-2/TRBV6-3; length: 15; J: TRBJ2-3; CDR3: CASSYTQGAADTQYF
V: TRBV25-1; length: 12; J: TRBJ1-1; CDR3: CASNSLNTEAFF
V: TRBV6-6; length: 15; J: TRBJ2-3; CDR3: CASSQFSGSTDTQYF
V: TRBV6-1; length: 17; J: TRBJ2-5; CDR3: CASSERTGGTGYETQYF
V: TRBV12-3/TRBV12-4; length: 13; J: TRBJ1-3; CDR3: CANPATSGNTIYF
V: TRBV20-1; length: 14; J: TRBJ1-1; CDR3: CSAQTGQRWTEAFF
V: TRBV9; length: 15; J: TRBJ2-3; CDR3: CASSVSGTPGDTQYF
V: TRBV25-1; length: 17; J: TRBJ2-1; CDR3: CASSGKTGRVKYNEQFF
V: TRBV19; length: 15; J: TRBJ2-1; CDR3: CASSIPSPLGNEQFF
V: TRBV20-1; length: 19; J: TRBJ2-1; CDR3: CSARPYPSERKSSYNEQFF
V: TRBV9; length: 16; J: TRBJ2-2; CDR3: CASSVGGDLNTGELFF
V: TRBV20-1; length: 14; J: TRBJ2-1; CDR3: CSARDYRKAVAQFF